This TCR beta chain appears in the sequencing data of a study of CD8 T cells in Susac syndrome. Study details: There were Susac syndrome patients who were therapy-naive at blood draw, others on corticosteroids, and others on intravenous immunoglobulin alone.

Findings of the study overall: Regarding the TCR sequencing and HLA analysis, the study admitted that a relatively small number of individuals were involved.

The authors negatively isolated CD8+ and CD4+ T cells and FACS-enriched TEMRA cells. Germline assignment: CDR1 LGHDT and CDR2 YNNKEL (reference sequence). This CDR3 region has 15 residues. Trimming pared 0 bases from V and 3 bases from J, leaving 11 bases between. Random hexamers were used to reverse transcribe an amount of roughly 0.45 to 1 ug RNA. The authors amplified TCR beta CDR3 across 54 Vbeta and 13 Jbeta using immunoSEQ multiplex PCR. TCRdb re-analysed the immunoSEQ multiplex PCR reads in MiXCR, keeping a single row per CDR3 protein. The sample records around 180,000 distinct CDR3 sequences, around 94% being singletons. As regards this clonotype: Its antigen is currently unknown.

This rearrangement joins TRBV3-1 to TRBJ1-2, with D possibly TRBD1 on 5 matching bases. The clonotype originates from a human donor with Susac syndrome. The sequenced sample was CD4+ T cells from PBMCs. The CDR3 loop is CASSQEGSGDYGYTF. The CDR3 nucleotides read TGTGCCAGCAGCCAAGAGGGATCGGGGGACTATGGCTACACCTTC. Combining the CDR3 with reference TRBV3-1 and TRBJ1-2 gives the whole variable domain DTAVSQTPKYLVTQMGNDKSIKCEQNLGHDTMYWYKQDSKKFLKIMFSYNNKELIINETVPNRFSPKSPDKAHLNLHINSLELGDSAVYFCASSQEGSGDYGYTFGSGTRLTVV.